The next 9 T cell receptor beta chains were all read from a single sample in a study of identical twins. Each CDR3 protein is one row after TCRdb ran MiXCR on the 5' RACE reads. The sample consists of approximately 1.8 million distinct CDR3 sequences, under 35% of them appearing once. The sequencing sample was made of cord blood. These receptors originate from a newborn girl in good health.

J is TRBJ2-7 and V is TRBV6-1, with TRBD2 matching 8 bases. Germline V gene data show CDR1 as MNHNS and CDR2 as SASEGT. Unmatched junction bases numbered 21, after V lost 4 bases and J lost 4 bases. The CDR3 is 19 amino acids. The CDR3 nucleotides read TGTGCCAGCAGTGCCCTGCCCGTAAACTCTCTAGCGGGTTCGTACGAGCAGTACTTC. It is translated as CASSALPVNSLAGSYEQYF.

There are many counts of this clonotype. The J gene is TRBJ2-7, the V gene TRBV12-3 or TRBV12-4; 8 bases are a match to TRBD2. V shed 5 bases and J 0 bases; nucleotides not matched to a gene: 6. The length of the CDR3 is 15 residues. The CDR3 coding sequence is TGTGCCAGCAGTCGGCCGGGAGGGTTCTCCTACGAGCAGTACTTC. This codes for CASSRPGGFSYEQYF.

Ten or more counts support this clonotype. One end of the junction is discordant with germline, which a read error may explain. In nucleotides, the CDR3 is TGTGCCAGCAGTTTAGGACAGGTTACCTACGAGCAGTACTTC. It is translated as CASSLGQVTYEQYF. The V gene is TRBV5-1, the J gene TRBJ2-7; TRBD1 matches 7 bases. CDR1 and CDR2 (germline): SGHRS, YFSETQ. CDR3 length equals 14 residues.

This clonotype appeared a few times. The chain links TRBV20-1 to TRBJ1-2; D is unclear. Trimming cost V 2 bases and J 1 base, with 17 bases left between them. The CDR3 is made up of 16 amino acids. Per the germline V gene, CDR1 is DFQATT and CDR2 is SNEGSKA (reference sequence). The CDR3 coding sequence is TGCAGTGCTAGACTCCCCACGACGGACTTTAACTATGGCTACACCTTC. Encoded protein: CSARLPTTDFNYGYTF.

This clonotype was recorded many times. The V call is TRBV4-2, the J call TRBJ2-4, with 13 bases lining up with TRBD2. Per germline, CDR1 LGHNA and CDR2 YNFKEQ. The CDR3 is made up of 16 amino acids. The V gene end was trimmed by 3 bases and the J gene end by 7 bases; junction bases not matched to a gene: 6. The CDR3 region has the DNA TGTGCCAGCAGCCACGGGACTAGCGGGAAGAGGAACATTCAGTACTTC. This encodes CASSHGTSGKRNIQYF.

V is TRBV20-1 and J is TRBJ1-5; no clear D. The CDR3 extends over 12 amino acids. Germline CDR1 and CDR2: DFQATT and SNEGSKA (reference sequence). V was clipped by 3 bases and J by 6 bases, with 9 bases between them. CDR3 region: CSARWGSQPQHF. The CDR3 bases are TGCAGTGCTAGGTGGGGAAGTCAGCCCCAGCATTTT.

As regards this clonotype: This may arise from a read error, as a much more abundant clone is one base away. The genes are TRBV10-3 and TRBJ2-7; the match to TRBD1 covers 9 bases. CDR1 is ENHRY and CDR2 is SYGVKD in the germline V gene. The CDR3 is 16 residues long. Trimming removed 7 bases from V and 9 bases from J; junction bases left unmatched: 19. The CDR3 DNA follows: TGTGCCATCACAGGGAATGTCGGGACAGGGTTGAGGGGGCAGTACTTC. Translated, it gives CAITGNVGTGLRGQYF.

This clonotype was counted a few times. The chain couples TRBV5-1 to TRBJ1-6; no firm D call. The V end was cut by 4 bases, the J end by 7 bases, with 9 bases between. Germline V gene sequence: CDR1 SGHRS, CDR2 YFSETQ. This CDR3 has 13 amino acids. The CDR3 DNA sequence: TGCGCCAGCAGCCAGGAAAAAAATTCACCCCTCCACTTT. This encodes CASSQEKNSPLHF.

This clonotype has more than one count but fewer than ten. The genes are TRBV9 and TRBJ1-2, with D unresolved. Trimming shortened V by 2 bases and J by 5 bases, and 13 bases separated the two germline ends. The CDR3 is 14 residues long. Looked up from germline, CDR1 is SGDLS and CDR2 is YYNGEE. CDR3 nucleotide sequence: TGTGCCAGCAGCGTGAGCGAAACCTTATATGGCTACACCTTC. This sequence encodes CASSVSETLYGYTF. Filled out from reference TRBV9 and TRBJ1-2, the complete variable domain reads DSGVTQTPKHLITATGQRVTLRCSPRSGDLSVYWYQQSLDQGLQFLIQYYNGEERAKGNILERFSAQQFPDLHSELNLSSLELGDSALYFCASSVSETLYGYTFGSGTRLTVV.